The clone carrying this TCR beta chain has a handful of counts. The CDR3 runs to 16 residues. V gave up 1 base and J gave up 2 bases, with 12 bases separating them. These data belong to a study of blood T cells in healthy people across ages. Extraction yielded at least 5 micrograms of total RNA per sample. The authors ran a second PCR of about 6 to 11 cycles using a sample-barcoded 5' primer and a J-beta primer mix. From the 5' RACE reads, TCRdb called clonotypes with MiXCR, one entry per CDR3 protein. The sample yields 700,000 to 900,000 distinct CDR3 sequences, about 53% seen once. Specimen: blood. The source of this sequence is an elderly man in good health. The chain recombines TRBV12-3 or TRBV12-4 with TRBJ2-1, with D perhaps assigned TRBD1 or TRBD2 (6 bases each). As DNA, the CDR3 is TGTGCCAGCAGTTTAGTTTTGGGGGGCCCCTACAATGAGCAGTTCTTC. Amino acids: CASSLVLGGPYNEQFF.